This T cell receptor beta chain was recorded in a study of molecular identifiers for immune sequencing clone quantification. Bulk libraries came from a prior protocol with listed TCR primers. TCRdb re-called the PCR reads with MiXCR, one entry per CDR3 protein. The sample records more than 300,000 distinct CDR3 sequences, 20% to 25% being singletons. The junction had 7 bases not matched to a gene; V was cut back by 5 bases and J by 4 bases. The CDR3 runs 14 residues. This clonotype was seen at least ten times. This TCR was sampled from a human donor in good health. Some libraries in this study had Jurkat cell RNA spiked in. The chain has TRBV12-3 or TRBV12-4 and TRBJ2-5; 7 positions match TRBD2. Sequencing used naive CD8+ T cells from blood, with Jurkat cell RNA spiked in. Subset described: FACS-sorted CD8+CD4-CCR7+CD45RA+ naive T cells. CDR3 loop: CASSPAGRGETQYF. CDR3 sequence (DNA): TGTGCCAGCAGTCCCGCAGGGAGGGGAGAGACCCAGTACTTC.